This T cell receptor beta chain derives from a study of CD8 T cells in Susac syndrome. cDNA came from around 0.5 to 1 ug RNA primed by random hexamers. Coverage of TCR beta CDR3 amplification by immunoSEQ multiplex PCR extended to 54 Vbeta and 13 Jbeta. A single record per CDR3 protein comes from TCRdb applying MiXCR to the immunoSEQ multiplex PCR reads. The sample carries around 180,000 distinct CDR3 sequences, 85% to 95% recorded once. This clonotype has just one count. Antigen unknown. Study-wide points: As the study acknowledged, the number of individuals in its TCR sequencing and HLA analysis was relatively small.

The multiple sclerosis controls consisted of treatment-naive patients with relapsing-remitting disease, either stable or active. TEMRA cells were FACS-enriched, unlike CD8+ and CD4+ T cells, which were negatively isolated. This CDR3 contains 13 residues. Trimming cost V 10 bases and J 0 bases, with 12 bases left between them. The germline CDR1 and CDR2 sequences are LNHDA and SQIVND (reference sequence). The receptor comes from a human donor with multiple sclerosis. Sequenced input: CD8+ T cells from PBMCs. The chain couples TRBV19 to TRBJ1-1, with D tentatively TRBD1 (6 bases). In DNA, the CDR3 is TGTGCCACCGCTGACAGGCTGAACACTGAAGCTTTCTTT. It is translated as CATADRLNTEAFF.